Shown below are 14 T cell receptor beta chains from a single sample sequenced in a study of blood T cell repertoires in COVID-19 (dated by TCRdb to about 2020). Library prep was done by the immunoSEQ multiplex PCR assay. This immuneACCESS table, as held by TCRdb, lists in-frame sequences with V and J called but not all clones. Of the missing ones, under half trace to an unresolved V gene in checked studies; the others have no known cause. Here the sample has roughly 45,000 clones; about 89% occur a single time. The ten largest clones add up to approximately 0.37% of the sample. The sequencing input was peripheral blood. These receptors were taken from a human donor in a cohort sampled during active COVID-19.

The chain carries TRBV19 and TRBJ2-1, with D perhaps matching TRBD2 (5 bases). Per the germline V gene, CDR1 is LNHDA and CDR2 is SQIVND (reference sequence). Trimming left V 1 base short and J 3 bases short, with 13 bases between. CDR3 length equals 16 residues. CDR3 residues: CASSIGRETVYNEQFF. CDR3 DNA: TGTGCCAGTAGTATAGGTAGGGAGACGGTCTACAATGAGCAGTTCTTC.

DNA of the CDR3: TGTGCCAGCAGCCGATCAAAGTTTGGGGACAGGGATTGGAATCAGCCCCAGCATTTT. Translation: CASSRSKFGDRDWNQPQHF. V usage is TRBV11-2 and J usage is TRBJ1-5; 9 bases agree with TRBD1. The CDR3 has 19 residues. Germline trimming cut 5 bases from V and 4 bases from J; bases unmatched to any gene: 18. Germline lookup yields CDR1 SGHAT and CDR2 FQNNGV. Supplemented by reference TRBV11-2 and TRBJ1-5, the full variable domain reads EAGVAQSPRYKIIEKRQSVAFWCNPISGHATLYWYQQILGQGPKLLIQFQNNGVVDDSQLPKDRFSAERLKGVDSTLKIQPAKLEDSAVYLCASSRSKFGDRDWNQPQHFGDGTRLSIL.

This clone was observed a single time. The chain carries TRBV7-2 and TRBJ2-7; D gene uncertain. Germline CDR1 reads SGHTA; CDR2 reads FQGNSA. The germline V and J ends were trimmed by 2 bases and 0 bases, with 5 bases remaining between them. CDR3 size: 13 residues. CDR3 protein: CASSLISSYEQYF. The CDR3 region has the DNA TGTGCCAGCAGCTTAATTAGCTCCTACGAGCAGTACTTC.

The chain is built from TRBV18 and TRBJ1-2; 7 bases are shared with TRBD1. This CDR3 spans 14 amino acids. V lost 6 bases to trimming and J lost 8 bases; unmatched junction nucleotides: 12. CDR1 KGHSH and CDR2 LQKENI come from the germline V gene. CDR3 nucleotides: TGTGCCAGCTCCCTCGGACAGGAAAGGGAGGGCTACACCTTC. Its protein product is CASSLGQEREGYTF.

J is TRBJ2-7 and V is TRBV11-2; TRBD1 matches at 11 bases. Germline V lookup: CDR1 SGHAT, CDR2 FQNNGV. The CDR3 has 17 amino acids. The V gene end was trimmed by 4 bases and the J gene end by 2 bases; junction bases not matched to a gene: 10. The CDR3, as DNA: TGTGCCAGCAGCTCCCTAAGGTGGGGACAGGGGGCCTACGAGCAGTACTTC. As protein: CASSSLRWGQGAYEQYF.

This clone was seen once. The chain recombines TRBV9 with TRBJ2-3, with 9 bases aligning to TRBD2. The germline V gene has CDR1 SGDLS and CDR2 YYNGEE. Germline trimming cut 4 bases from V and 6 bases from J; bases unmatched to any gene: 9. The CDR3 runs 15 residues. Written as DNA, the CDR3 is TGTGCCAGCAGCCCCGGGCTAGCGGGAACCGATACGCAGTATTTT. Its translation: CASSPGLAGTDTQYF. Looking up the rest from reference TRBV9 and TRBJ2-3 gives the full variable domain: DSGVTQTPKHLITATGQRVTLRCSPRSGDLSVYWYQQSLDQGLQFLIQYYNGEERAKGNILERFSAQQFPDLHSELNLSSLELGDSALYFCASSPGLAGTDTQYFGPGTRLTVL.

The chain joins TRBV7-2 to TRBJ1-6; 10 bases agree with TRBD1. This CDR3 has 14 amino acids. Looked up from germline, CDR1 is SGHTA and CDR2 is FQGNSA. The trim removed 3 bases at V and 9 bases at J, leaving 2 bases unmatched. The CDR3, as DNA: TGTGCCAGCAGCTTGACAGGGGGCGGTTCACCCCTCCACTTT. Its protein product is CASSLTGGGSPLHF.

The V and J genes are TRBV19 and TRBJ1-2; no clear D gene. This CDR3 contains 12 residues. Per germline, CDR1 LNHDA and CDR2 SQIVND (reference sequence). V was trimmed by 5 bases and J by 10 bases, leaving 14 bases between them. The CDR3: CASSPQTSLYTF. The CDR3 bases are TGTGCCAGTAGTCCCCAGACTAGTCTCTACACCTTC.

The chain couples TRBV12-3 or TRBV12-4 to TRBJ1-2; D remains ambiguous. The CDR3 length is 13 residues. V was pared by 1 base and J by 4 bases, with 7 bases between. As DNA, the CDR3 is TGTGCCAGCAGTTTAGGTCAGTTCTATGGCTACACCTTC. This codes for CASSLGQFYGYTF.

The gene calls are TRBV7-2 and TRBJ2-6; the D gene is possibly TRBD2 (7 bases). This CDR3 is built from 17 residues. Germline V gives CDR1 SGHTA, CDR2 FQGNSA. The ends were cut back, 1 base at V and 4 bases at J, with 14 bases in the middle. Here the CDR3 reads CASSLVRGRPGANVLTF. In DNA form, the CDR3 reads TGTGCCAGCAGCTTAGTGCGGGGGCGGCCGGGGGCCAACGTCCTGACTTTC. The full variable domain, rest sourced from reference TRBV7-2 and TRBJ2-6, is GAGVSQSPSNKVTEKGKDVELRCDPISGHTALYWYRQSLGQGLEFLIYFQGNSAPDKSGLPSDRFSAERTGGSVSTLTIQRTQQEDSAVYLCASSLVRGRPGANVLTFGAGSRLTVL.

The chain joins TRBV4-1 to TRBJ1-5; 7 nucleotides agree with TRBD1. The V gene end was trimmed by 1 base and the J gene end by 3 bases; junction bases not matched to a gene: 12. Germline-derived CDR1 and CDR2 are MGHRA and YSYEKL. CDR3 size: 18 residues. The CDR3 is CASSQGFPDRSLNQPQHF. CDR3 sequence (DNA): TGCGCCAGCAGCCAAGGATTCCCGGACAGGAGCCTCAATCAGCCCCAGCATTTT.

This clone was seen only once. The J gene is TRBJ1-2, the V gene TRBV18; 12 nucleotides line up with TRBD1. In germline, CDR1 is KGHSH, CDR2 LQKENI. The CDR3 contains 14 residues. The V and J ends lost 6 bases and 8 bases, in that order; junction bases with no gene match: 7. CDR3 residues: CASSSGTGGRGYTF. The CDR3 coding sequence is TGTGCCAGCTCGTCCGGGACAGGGGGCAGGGGCTACACCTTC.

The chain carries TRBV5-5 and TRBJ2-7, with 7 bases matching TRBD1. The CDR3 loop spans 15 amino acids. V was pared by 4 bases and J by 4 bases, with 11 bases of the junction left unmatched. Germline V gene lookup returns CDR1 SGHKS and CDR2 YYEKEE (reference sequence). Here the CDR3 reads CASSLTTGHRYEQYF. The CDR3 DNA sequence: TGTGCCAGCAGCCTAACGACAGGGCATCGGTACGAGCAGTACTTC.

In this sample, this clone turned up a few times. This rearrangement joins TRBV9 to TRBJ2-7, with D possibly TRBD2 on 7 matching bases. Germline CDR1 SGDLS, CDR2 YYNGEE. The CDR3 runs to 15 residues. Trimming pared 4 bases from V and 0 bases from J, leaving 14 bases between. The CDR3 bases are TGTGCCAGCAGCCCCGGGGGGCTTACCTCCTACGAGCAGTACTTC. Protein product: CASSPGGLTSYEQYF.